A selection of T cell receptor beta chains follows, all from one sample in a study of cytomegalovirus exposure and HLA in healthy donors. Only in-frame clones appear in the TCRdb table, and some are missing; sequencing was by immunoSEQ multiplex PCR. Of about 160,000 clones listed, around four fifths are singletons. The sequenced sample consisted of PBMCs. These receptors came from a man younger than 40 in good health and CMV-seronegative. Both conserved end residues are part of each CDR3.

v_gene: TRBV7-2; j_gene: TRBJ1-1; CDR3aa: CASSRRGAEAFF
v_gene: TRBV7-9; j_gene: TRBJ1-1; CDR3aa: CASSLGSWATEAFF
v_gene: TRBV7-2; j_gene: TRBJ2-3; CDR3aa: CASSLEGLSTDTQYF
v_gene: TRBV5-4; j_gene: TRBJ2-5; CDR3aa: CASSFRLVGTQYF
v_gene: TRBV7-2; j_gene: TRBJ1-4; CDR3aa: CASRAGRSNEKLFF
v_gene: TRBV7-9; j_gene: TRBJ2-1; CDR3aa: CASSLNRGGSSYNEQFF
v_gene: TRBV27; j_gene: TRBJ2-7; CDR3aa: CASSFFGQDYEQYF
v_gene: TRBV7-2; j_gene: TRBJ1-2; CDR3aa: CASSPVAPGESSGYTF
v_gene: TRBV7-9; j_gene: TRBJ1-5; CDR3aa: CASSPGVVGNQPQHF
v_gene: TRBV4-1; j_gene: TRBJ2-5; CDR3aa: CASSQEGRERETQYF
v_gene: TRBV7-2; j_gene: TRBJ1-5; CDR3aa: CASSPSGFIQPQHF
v_gene: TRBV28; j_gene: TRBJ2-7; CDR3aa: CASSPPSGTGAYEQYF
v_gene: TRBV7-2; j_gene: TRBJ2-5; CDR3aa: CASSLARGKETQYF
v_gene: TRBV6-4; j_gene: TRBJ1-6; CDR3aa: CASSPMGRENSPLHF
v_gene: TRBV2; j_gene: TRBJ1-2; CDR3aa: CASSDQGTYGYTF
v_gene: TRBV7-2; j_gene: TRBJ1-6; CDR3aa: CASSLAEGQGNSPLHF
v_gene: TRBV4-3; j_gene: TRBJ2-7; CDR3aa: CASSQDLTGNAEAYEQYF
v_gene: TRBV11-2; j_gene: TRBJ1-1; CDR3aa: CASRTSGQGSYTEAFF
v_gene: TRBV19; j_gene: TRBJ2-2; CDR3aa: CASRLQGAAGELFF
v_gene: TRBV29-1; j_gene: TRBJ2-4; CDR3aa: CSVPGEGGVAKNIQYF
v_gene: TRBV30; j_gene: TRBJ2-7; CDR3aa: CAWSATGAMEQYF
v_gene: TRBV6-5; j_gene: TRBJ1-1; CDR3aa: CASSYSGGMSAEAFF
v_gene: TRBV9; j_gene: TRBJ1-1; CDR3aa: CASSVSMNTEAFF
v_gene: TRBV7-2; j_gene: TRBJ2-7; CDR3aa: CASSSREGSYEQYF
v_gene: TRBV21-1; j_gene: TRBJ1-5; CDR3aa: CASSRYAPEDQPQHF
v_gene: TRBV5-6; j_gene: TRBJ1-4; CDR3aa: CASSLRGEKLFF
v_gene: TRBV9; j_gene: TRBJ2-5; CDR3aa: CASSVSRQLGETQYF
v_gene: TRBV5-4; j_gene: TRBJ2-1; CDR3aa: CASSRPAGMGNEQFF
v_gene: TRBV28; j_gene: TRBJ1-5; CDR3aa: CASSLVSGSGNQPQHF
v_gene: TRBV9; j_gene: TRBJ1-1; CDR3aa: CASSFRGGSTEAFF
v_gene: TRBV27; j_gene: TRBJ1-6; CDR3aa: CASSLLGTLSNSPLHF
v_gene: TRBV7-2; j_gene: TRBJ2-2; CDR3aa: CASVTGTGYPGELFF
v_gene: TRBV7-3; j_gene: TRBJ2-1; CDR3aa: CASSSSKRGRNYNEQFF
v_gene: TRBV11-1; j_gene: TRBJ1-1; CDR3aa: CASSLGVDRGAGTEAFF
v_gene: TRBV15; j_gene: TRBJ1-5; CDR3aa: CATSRGQVNQPQHF
v_gene: TRBV4-1; j_gene: TRBJ1-5; CDR3aa: CASSQGKGTGLNQPQHF
v_gene: TRBV7-9; j_gene: TRBJ1-5; CDR3aa: CASSPGQGFNQPQHF
v_gene: TRBV2; j_gene: TRBJ1-6; CDR3aa: CASHFQLDSPLHF
v_gene: TRBV4-1; j_gene: TRBJ2-2; CDR3aa: CASSPRGKGLANTGELFF
v_gene: TRBV6-5; j_gene: -; CDR3aa: CASSYGQGGPYEQYF
v_gene: TRBV19; j_gene: TRBJ2-7; CDR3aa: CASSSGLAGYEQYF